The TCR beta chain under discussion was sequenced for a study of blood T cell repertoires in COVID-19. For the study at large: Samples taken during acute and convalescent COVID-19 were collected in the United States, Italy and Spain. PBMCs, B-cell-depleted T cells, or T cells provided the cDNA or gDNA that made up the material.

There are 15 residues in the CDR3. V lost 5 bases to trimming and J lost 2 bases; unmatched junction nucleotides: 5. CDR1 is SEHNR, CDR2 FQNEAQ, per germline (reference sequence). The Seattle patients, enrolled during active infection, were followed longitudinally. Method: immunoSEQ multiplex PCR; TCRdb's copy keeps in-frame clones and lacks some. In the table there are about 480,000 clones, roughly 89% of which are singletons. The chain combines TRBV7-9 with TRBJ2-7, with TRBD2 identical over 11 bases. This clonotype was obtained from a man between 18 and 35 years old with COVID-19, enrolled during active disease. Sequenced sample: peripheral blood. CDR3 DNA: TGTGCCAGCAGCCCGGGACTAGCGGAACCCTACGAGCAGTACTTC. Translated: CASSPGLAEPYEQYF.